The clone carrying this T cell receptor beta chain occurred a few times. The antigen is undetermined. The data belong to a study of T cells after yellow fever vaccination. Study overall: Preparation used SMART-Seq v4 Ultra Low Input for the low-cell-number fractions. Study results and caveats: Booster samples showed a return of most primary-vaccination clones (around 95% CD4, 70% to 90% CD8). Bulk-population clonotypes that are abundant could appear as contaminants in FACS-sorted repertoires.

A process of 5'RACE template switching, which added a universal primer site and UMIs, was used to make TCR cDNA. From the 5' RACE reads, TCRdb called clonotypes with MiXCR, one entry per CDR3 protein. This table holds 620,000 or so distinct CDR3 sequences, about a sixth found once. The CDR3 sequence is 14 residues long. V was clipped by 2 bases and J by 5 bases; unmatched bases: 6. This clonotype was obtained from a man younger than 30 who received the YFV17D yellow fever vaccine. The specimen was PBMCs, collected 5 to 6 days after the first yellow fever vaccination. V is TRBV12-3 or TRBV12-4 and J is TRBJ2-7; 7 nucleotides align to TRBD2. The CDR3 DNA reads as TGTGCCAGCAGTTTACTGGGAGGGATCAACGAGCAGTACTTC. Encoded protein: CASSLLGGINEQYF.